These 26 T cell receptor beta chains were all obtained from the same sample, sequenced in a study of T cell responses to AZD1222 COVID-19 vaccine. Sequenced by immunoSEQ multiplex PCR; TCRdb stores in-frame clones only, minus some. The data hold some 150,000 clones, with 85% to 95% observed a single time. The specimen comprised peripheral blood, sampled on day 0 of MenACWY control vaccination. The receptors shown here come from an adult in good health.

The rearrangement links TRBV9 to TRBJ1-3; D ambiguous. Trimming pared 1 base from V and 8 bases from J, leaving 13 bases between. In germline, CDR1 is SGDLS, CDR2 YYNGEE. The CDR3 is 14 amino acids. The CDR3 bases are TGTGCCAGCAGCGTAACCACTGGAGGGCACACCATATATTTT. This encodes CASSVTTGGHTIYF.

The rearrangement uses TRBV5-1 and TRBJ2-3; the match to TRBD2 covers 9 bases. V was pared by 3 bases and J by 3 bases, with 5 bases of the junction left unmatched. Germline V gene lookup returns CDR1 SGHRS and CDR2 YFSETQ. The CDR3 extends over 15 amino acids. The CDR3 region is CASSSSLAGTDTQYF. CDR3 bases: TGCGCCAGCAGCTCTTCACTAGCGGGTACAGATACGCAGTATTTT.

The gene calls are TRBV5-1 and TRBJ2-7, with 8 bases identical to TRBD1. The V gene's germline CDR1 is SGHRS and CDR2 YFSETQ. Unmatched junction bases numbered 8, after V lost 0 bases and J lost 6 bases. This CDR3 has 15 residues. The CDR3 is CASSLDQGASIEQYF. CDR3 nucleotide sequence: TGCGCCAGCAGCTTGGATCAGGGGGCTTCCATCGAGCAGTACTTC.

The rearrangement uses TRBV2 and TRBJ2-1, with 11 bases matching TRBD2. Germline values: CDR1 SNHLY, CDR2 FYNNEI. CDR3 length: 16 residues. The CDR3 here is CGTQLAGGNSYNEQFF. As DNA, the CDR3 is TGTGGGACTCAATTAGCGGGAGGGAACTCCTACAATGAGCAGTTCTTC.

The chain has TRBV27 and TRBJ2-7, with 9 bases matching TRBD1. The CDR3 extends over 15 amino acids. The germline V gene encodes CDR1 MNHEY and CDR2 SMNVEV (reference sequence). The ends lost 5 bases at V and 2 bases at J; junction bases unmatched: 7. The DNA for the CDR3 is TGTGCCAGCAGTCTAGGGACAGGGATTCCCTACGAGCAGTACTTC. Protein sequence: CASSLGTGIPYEQYF.

The rearrangement joins TRBV11-2 to TRBJ2-7; 10 bases are a match to TRBD1. Germline CDR1 is SGHAT and CDR2 is FQNNGV. CDR3 size: 15 residues. J lost 3 bases, V lost 5 bases, and 7 bases had no gene match. The CDR3 DNA reads TGTGCCAGCAGCGAAAGGACAGGGGGTTTCTACGAGCAGTACTTC. Residues: CASSERTGGFYEQYF.

The V call is TRBV12-3 or TRBV12-4, the J call TRBJ1-2; no firm D call. The CDR3 is made up of 13 amino acids. Deletions cut 7 bases from V and 8 bases from J, with 17 bases between. The CDR3 here is CASTTPGSGGYTF. The DNA for the CDR3 is TGTGCCAGCACCACCCCCGGCTCGGGGGGCTACACCTTC.

This rearrangement joins TRBV2 to TRBJ2-1; 9 bases agree with TRBD1. Per germline, CDR1 SNHLY and CDR2 FYNNEI. The CDR3 covers 16 residues. V shed 5 bases, J shed 4 bases, and the junction held 9 bases outside the gene matches. This CDR3 is CASSSYRGQVYNEQFF. DNA of the CDR3: TGTGCCAGCAGTTCATACAGGGGGCAGGTATACAATGAGCAGTTCTTC.

The chain has TRBV11-2 and TRBJ1-1; 7 nucleotides agree with TRBD1. The V gene's germline CDR1 is SGHAT and CDR2 FQNNGV. The CDR3 contains 15 residues. Unmatched junction bases numbered 10, after V lost 6 bases and J lost 3 bases. CDR3 DNA sequence: TGTGCCAGCAGTTATTTACCAGGGGGTTACACTGAAGCTTTCTTT. Translation gives CASSYLPGGYTEAFF.

DNA for the CDR3: TGTGCCAGCAGCTTAACACATGGTAATCTCGGCTACACCTTC. This encodes CASSLTHGNLGYTF. This chain joins TRBV7-9 and TRBJ1-2; D remains ambiguous. The CDR3 totals 14 residues. V was clipped by 2 bases and J by 8 bases, with 15 bases between them. Germline V gives CDR1 SEHNR, CDR2 FQNEAQ (reference sequence).

J is TRBJ2-5 and V is TRBV5-4; D call uncertain. This CDR3 comprises 15 residues. Germline values: CDR1 SGHNT, CDR2 YYREEE (reference sequence). V lost 1 base and J lost 1, with 11 bases in between. CDR3 sequence (DNA): TGTGCCAGCAGCTTGTACCTGGGCACCCAAGAGACCCAGTACTTC. It is translated as CASSLYLGTQETQYF.

The J gene is TRBJ1-1, the V gene TRBV7-2; D is unresolved. The germline gives CDR1 SGHTA, CDR2 FQGNSA. V was cut by 1 base and J by 4 bases, with 19 bases left in between. The CDR3 is made up of 17 amino acids. The CDR3 loop reads CASSLGIPPWSGTEAFF. In nucleotides, the CDR3 is TGTGCCAGCAGCTTAGGGATTCCCCCGTGGTCGGGCACTGAAGCTTTCTTT.

V and J are TRBV25-1 and TRBJ1-1, with D unresolved. Trimming cost V 8 bases and J 2 bases, with 12 bases left between them. CDR3 length: 13 amino acids. The germline V gene has CDR1 MGHDK and CDR2 SYGVNS. DNA of the CDR3: TGTGCCAGCGTAGGGCGGGGAAACACTGAAGCTTTCTTT. It is translated as CASVGRGNTEAFF.

The chain recombines TRBV5-1 with TRBJ1-2; D is unclear. The V end was cut by 0 bases, the J end by 8 bases, with 14 bases between. The CDR3 covers 14 residues. The V gene's germline CDR1 is SGHRS and CDR2 YFSETQ. CDR3 DNA sequence: TGCGCCAGCAGCTTGGACATCTCGAGTTACGGCTACACCTTC. Translating gives CASSLDISSYGYTF.

This chain links TRBV5-1 with TRBJ1-2; D unresolved. V lost 4 bases to trimming and J lost 8 bases, with 15 bases between them. CDR1 and CDR2 from the germline V gene are SGHRS and YFSETQ. The CDR3 contains 13 residues. CDR3 DNA sequence: TGCGCCAGCAGCAGGGAAGCGGCAGGCGGCTACACCTTC. Amino acids: CASSREAAGGYTF.

The rearrangement links TRBV5-6 to TRBJ1-2; tentatively, D is TRBD1 (5 bases). The CDR3 is made up of 12 amino acids. Per the germline V gene, CDR1 is SGHDT and CDR2 is YYEEEE. V lost 5 bases, J lost 7 bases, and 12 bases lay in between. The CDR3 sequence is CASSWGFGGYTF. The CDR3 coding sequence is TGTGCCAGCAGTTGGGGGTTTGGTGGCTACACCTTC. The whole variable domain, remainder taken from reference TRBV5-6 and TRBJ1-2, is DAGVTQSPTHLIKTRGQQVTLRCSPKSGHDTVSWYQQALGQGPQFIFQYYEEEERQRGNFPDRFSGHQFPNYSSELNVNALLLGDSALYLCASSWGFGGYTFGSGTRLTVV.

This chain uses TRBV3-1 (or the pseudogene TRBV3-2) with TRBJ1-1; D is ambiguous. V was trimmed by 1 base and J by 3 bases, leaving 6 bases between them. Looked up from germline, CDR1 is LGHDT and CDR2 is YNNKEL (reference sequence). This CDR3 spans 13 amino acids. The CDR3 DNA follows: TGTGCCAGCAGCCAAGGTTGGGACACTGAAGCTTTCTTT. It encodes CASSQGWDTEAFF.

The genes are TRBV12-3 or TRBV12-4 and TRBJ2-7; tentative D call: TRBD2 (5 bases). The CDR3 is 13 amino acids. V gave up 2 bases and J gave up 8 bases, with 13 bases separating them. The CDR3 is CASSLWEPFQQYF. DNA for the CDR3: TGTGCCAGCAGTTTATGGGAGCCCTTCCAGCAGTACTTC.

The rearrangement links TRBV19 to TRBJ2-7, with 7 bases fitting TRBD1. V lost 7 bases, J lost 4 bases, and 10 bases stayed unmatched. The CDR3 runs to 14 residues. Germline CDR1 is LNHDA and CDR2 is SQIVND (reference sequence). This CDR3 reads CASNTGTASYEQYF. CDR3 DNA sequence: TGTGCCAGTAATACCGGGACAGCCAGTTACGAGCAGTACTTC.

V is TRBV29-1 and J is TRBJ1-1; D is uncertain. Trimming left V 6 bases short and J 3 bases short, with 14 bases between. In germline, CDR1 is SQVTM, CDR2 ANQGSEA. The CDR3 length is 13 residues. CDR3 DNA sequence: TGCAGCGTGTCCTCAGAAGGGTACACTGAAGCTTTCTTT. Protein sequence: CSVSSEGYTEAFF.

This rearrangement joins TRBV28 to TRBJ2-2; D not certain. V shed 7 bases and J shed 2 bases, with 8 bases lying between them. This CDR3 comprises 13 residues. The germline V gene has CDR1 MDHEN and CDR2 SYDVKM. This CDR3 is CASIAVNTGELFF. The DNA for the CDR3 is TGTGCCAGCATTGCGGTAAACACCGGGGAGCTGTTTTTT.

The gene calls are TRBV7-2 and TRBJ1-1; no clear D gene. The V gene lost 3 bases and the J gene lost 2 bases, with 7 bases spanning the gap. Germline loops: CDR1 SGHTA, CDR2 FQGNSA. CDR3 size: 13 residues. This chain's CDR3 is CASSFTRNTEAFF. The CDR3 DNA reads as TGTGCCAGCAGCTTCACCCGTAACACTGAAGCTTTCTTT. Variable domain in full (rest from reference TRBV7-2 and TRBJ1-1): GAGVSQSPSNKVTEKGKDVELRCDPISGHTALYWYRQSLGQGLEFLIYFQGNSAPDKSGLPSDRFSAERTGGSVSTLTIQRTQQEDSAVYLCASSFTRNTEAFFGQGTRLTVV.

The genes are TRBV7-9 and TRBJ1-2, with D unresolved. Germline V gene sequence: CDR1 SEHNR, CDR2 FQNEAQ (reference sequence). Deletions cut 5 bases from V and 7 bases from J, with 11 bases between. This CDR3 has 12 amino acids. The CDR3 sequence: CASSGGSSGYTF. The CDR3 coding sequence is TGTGCCAGCAGCGGCGGGTCATCTGGCTACACCTTC. Supplemented by reference TRBV7-9 and TRBJ1-2, the full variable domain reads DTGVSQNPRHKITKRGQNVTFRCDPISEHNRLYWYRQTLGQGPEFLTYFQNEAQLEKSRLLSDRFSAERPKGSFSTLEIQRTEQGDSAMYLCASSGGSSGYTFGSGTRLTVV.

This sequence joins TRBV11-3 and TRBJ2-1; TRBD1 is a possible D gene (6 bases). This CDR3 is built from 17 residues. Trimming left V 3 bases short and J 0 bases short, with 15 bases between. Germline CDR1 SGHNT, CDR2 YENEEA. The chain's CDR3 is CASSFHTGHISYNEQFF. The CDR3 coding sequence is TGTGCCAGCAGCTTCCACACGGGACACATCTCCTACAATGAGCAGTTCTTC.

This clone showed up just once. The chain has TRBV7-2 and TRBJ2-3; maybe TRBD2 (6 bases). From germline, CDR1 is SGHTA and CDR2 FQGNSA. The V end lost 0 bases, the J end lost 9 bases, and 16 bases lay between the germline ends. This CDR3 is built from 15 residues. The CDR3 DNA is TGTGCCAGCAGCTTAGCGTTTCGGGGGTACCAAACGCAGTATTTT. Amino acid sequence: CASSLAFRGYQTQYF. The variable domain in full, completed from reference TRBV7-2 and TRBJ2-3, reads GAGVSQSPSNKVTEKGKDVELRCDPISGHTALYWYRQSLGQGLEFLIYFQGNSAPDKSGLPSDRFSAERTGGSVSTLTIQRTQQEDSAVYLCASSLAFRGYQTQYFGPGTRLTVL.

The chain employs TRBV28 and TRBJ2-1, with D perhaps TRBD2 (5 bases). CDR3 length: 14 residues. Trimming stripped 4 bases from V and 4 bases from J, with 11 bases between. In germline, CDR1 is MDHEN, CDR2 SYDVKM. CDR3 sequence reads: CASSYGGPYNEQFF. The CDR3 DNA reads as TGTGCCAGCAGTTATGGCGGGCCATACAATGAGCAGTTCTTC.